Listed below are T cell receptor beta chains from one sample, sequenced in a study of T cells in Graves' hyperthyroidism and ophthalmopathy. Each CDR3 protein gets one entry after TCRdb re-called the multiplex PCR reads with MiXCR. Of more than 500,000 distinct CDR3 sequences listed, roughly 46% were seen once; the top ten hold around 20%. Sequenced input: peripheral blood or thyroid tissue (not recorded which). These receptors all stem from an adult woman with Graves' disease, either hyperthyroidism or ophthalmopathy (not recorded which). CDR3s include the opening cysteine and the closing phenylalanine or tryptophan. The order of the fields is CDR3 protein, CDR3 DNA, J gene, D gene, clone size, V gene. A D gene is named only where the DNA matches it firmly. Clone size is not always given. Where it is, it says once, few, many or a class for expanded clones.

CDR3aa: CASSLVLQMYGYTF
CDR3nt: TGTGCCAGCAGCTTAGTCCTACAGATGTATGGCTACACCTTC
j_gene: TRBJ1-2
d_gene: -
abundance: -
v_gene: TRBV7-2

CDR3aa: CSARVTRQGSQPQHF
CDR3nt: TGCAGTGCTAGGGTAACTAGACAGGGAAGTCAGCCCCAGCATTTT
j_gene: TRBJ1-5
d_gene: TRBD1
abundance: many
v_gene: TRBV20-1

CDR3aa: CSVRYNEQFF
CDR3nt: TGCAGCGTTCGCTACAATGAGCAGTTCTTC
j_gene: TRBJ2-1
d_gene: -
abundance: -
v_gene: TRBV29-1

CDR3aa: CAISGPVRKGYTF
CDR3nt: TGTGCCATCAGTGGTCCGGTTCGTAAAGGCTACACCTTC
j_gene: TRBJ1-2
d_gene: -
abundance: -
v_gene: TRBV10-3

CDR3aa: CSASLHRGTEAFF
CDR3nt: TGCAGTGCTAGCCTCCACAGGGGCACTGAAGCTTTCTTT
j_gene: TRBJ1-1
d_gene: TRBD1
abundance: many
v_gene: TRBV20-1

CDR3aa: CASSPSRVRPGELFF
CDR3nt: TGTGCCAGCAGCCCGTCTAGGGTTCGGCCCGGGGAGCTGTTTTTT
j_gene: TRBJ2-2
d_gene: -
abundance: -
v_gene: TRBV7-2

CDR3aa: CSARRLSNEQFF
CDR3nt: TGCAGTGCTAGAAGGCTCAGCAATGAGCAGTTCTTC
j_gene: TRBJ2-1
d_gene: -
abundance: -
v_gene: TRBV20-1

CDR3aa: CSALRAPTF
CDR3nt: TGCAGTGCGTTGCGGGCGCCCACCTTC
j_gene: TRBJ1-2
d_gene: -
abundance: -
v_gene: TRBV20-1

CDR3aa: CASSGTGGLGETQYF
CDR3nt: TGTGCCAGCAGCGGCACAGGGGGCCTAGGAGAGACCCAGTACTTC
j_gene: TRBJ2-5
d_gene: TRBD1
abundance: many
v_gene: TRBV2

CDR3aa: CASSYSGDEKLFF
CDR3nt: TGTGCCAGCAGTTACTCAGGGGACGAAAAACTGTTTTTT
j_gene: TRBJ1-4
d_gene: -
abundance: -
v_gene: TRBV6-5

CDR3aa: CASSAEAIVVYGYTF
CDR3nt: TGTGCCAGCAGTGCCGAAGCGATTGTAGTCTATGGCTACACCTTC
j_gene: TRBJ1-2
d_gene: -
abundance: -
v_gene: TRBV25-1

CDR3aa: CASSEGTGRGNGYTF
CDR3nt: TGTGCCAGCAGTGAAGGGACAGGGAGAGGGAATGGCTACACCTTC
j_gene: TRBJ1-2
d_gene: TRBD1
abundance: once
v_gene: TRBV2

CDR3aa: CASSPRQGGGYTF
CDR3nt: TGTGCCAGCAGCCCACGACAGGGAGGTGGCTACACCTTC
j_gene: TRBJ1-2
d_gene: TRBD1
abundance: many
v_gene: TRBV7-2

CDR3aa: CASGLEAHNQPQHF
CDR3nt: TGTGCCAGCGGCTTAGAGGCCCACAATCAGCCCCAGCATTTT
j_gene: TRBJ1-5
d_gene: -
abundance: -
v_gene: TRBV7-8

CDR3aa: CASGGPNDYTGELFF
CDR3nt: TGCGCCAGTGGGGGGCCGAATGACTACACCGGGGAGCTGTTTTTT
j_gene: TRBJ2-2
d_gene: -
abundance: many
v_gene: TRBV5-1

CDR3aa: CASSPDSSISYEQYF
CDR3nt: TGCGCCAGCAGCCCGGACAGCTCTATCTCCTACGAGCAGTACTTC
j_gene: TRBJ2-7
d_gene: -
abundance: many
v_gene: TRBV5-1

CDR3aa: CASGLGGLSTGELFF
CDR3nt: TGTGCTAGTGGTTTAGGGGGGTTGTCCACCGGGGAGCTGTTTTTT
j_gene: TRBJ2-2
d_gene: -
abundance: -
v_gene: TRBV12-5

CDR3aa: CASSGQIYEQYF
CDR3nt: TGCGCCAGCAGCGGACAGATCTACGAGCAGTACTTC
j_gene: TRBJ2-7
d_gene: -
abundance: many
v_gene: TRBV5-1

CDR3aa: CASNHRGPAYNEQFF
CDR3nt: TGTGCCAGCAACCACAGGGGGCCGGCTTACAATGAGCAGTTCTTC
j_gene: TRBJ2-1
d_gene: TRBD1
abundance: once
v_gene: TRBV7-8

CDR3aa: CASSQGWGDEQYF
CDR3nt: TGCGCCAGCAGCCAAGGGTGGGGTGACGAGCAGTACTTC
j_gene: TRBJ2-7
d_gene: -
abundance: -
v_gene: TRBV7-2

CDR3aa: CASSLFLGELAEAFF
CDR3nt: TGTGCCAGCAGCTTGTTCCTAGGGGAATTGGCTGAAGCTTTCTTT
j_gene: TRBJ1-1
d_gene: -
abundance: -
v_gene: TRBV5-6

CDR3aa: CASSGRVWSGELFF
CDR3nt: TGTGCCAGCAGCGGGAGGGTCTGGTCCGGGGAGCTGTTTTTT
j_gene: TRBJ2-2
d_gene: TRBD2
abundance: -
v_gene: TRBV7-6

CDR3aa: CASSPGQDSGNTIYF
CDR3nt: TGTGCCAGCAGCCCGGGACAGGACTCTGGAAACACCATATATTTT
j_gene: TRBJ1-3
d_gene: TRBD1
abundance: -
v_gene: TRBV7-2

CDR3aa: CSARRLDGNQPQHF
CDR3nt: TGCAGTGCGAGGCGTTTGGACGGTAATCAGCCCCAGCATTTT
j_gene: TRBJ1-5
d_gene: -
abundance: few
v_gene: TRBV20-1

CDR3aa: CAISSKLDREEMMETQYF
CDR3nt: TGTGCCATCAGCTCTAAACTTGACAGGGAGGAGATGATGGAGACCCAGTACTTC
j_gene: TRBJ2-5
d_gene: -
abundance: -
v_gene: TRBV10-3

CDR3aa: CASSPGAGQGSYEQYF
CDR3nt: TGCGCCAGCAGCCCCGGAGCGGGACAGGGCTCTTACGAGCAGTACTTC
j_gene: TRBJ2-7
d_gene: TRBD1
abundance: many
v_gene: TRBV5-1

CDR3aa: CSVERDGNEAFF
CDR3nt: TGCAGCGTTGAGAGGGACGGAAATGAAGCTTTCTTT
j_gene: TRBJ1-1
d_gene: -
abundance: few
v_gene: TRBV29-1

CDR3aa: CASSEEARLAGRGETQYF
CDR3nt: TGTGCCAGCAGCGAAGAGGCCCGACTAGCGGGAAGGGGAGAGACCCAGTACTTC
j_gene: TRBJ2-5
d_gene: TRBD2
abundance: few
v_gene: TRBV28

CDR3aa: CSARVTRQGGQPQHF
CDR3nt: TGCAGTGCTAGGGTAACTAGACAGGGAGGTCAGCCCCAGCATTTT
j_gene: TRBJ1-5
d_gene: TRBD1
abundance: many
v_gene: TRBV20-1

CDR3aa: CSVVQGGYGYTF
CDR3nt: TGCAGCGTTGTTCAGGGAGGCTATGGCTACACCTTC
j_gene: TRBJ1-2
d_gene: -
abundance: few
v_gene: TRBV29-1

CDR3aa: CSVAVTGQETQYF
CDR3nt: TGCAGCGTTGCGGTGACAGGGCAAGAGACCCAGTACTTC
j_gene: TRBJ2-5
d_gene: TRBD1
abundance: -
v_gene: TRBV29-1

CDR3aa: CASSLVRLPLHF
CDR3nt: TGTGCCAGCAGCTTAGTTCGTCTGCCCCTCCACTTT
j_gene: TRBJ1-6
d_gene: -
abundance: many
v_gene: TRBV7-9

CDR3aa: CASSSPAGAGRETQYF
CDR3nt: TGCGCCAGCAGCTCCCCAGCGGGAGCCGGGAGGGAGACCCAGTACTTC
j_gene: TRBJ2-5
d_gene: TRBD2
abundance: -
v_gene: TRBV5-1

CDR3aa: CASIPKRGRPEEQYF
CDR3nt: TGTGCCAGCATACCGAAGCGGGGGCGGCCGGAAGAGCAGTACTTC
j_gene: TRBJ2-7
d_gene: TRBD2
abundance: -
v_gene: TRBV7-9

CDR3aa: CASSPAGVWTGELFF
CDR3nt: TGTGCCAGCAGCCCAGCGGGAGTATGGACCGGGGAGCTGTTTTTT
j_gene: TRBJ2-2
d_gene: TRBD2
abundance: -
v_gene: TRBV7-3

CDR3aa: CASSSYRVDSPLHF
CDR3nt: TGTGCCAGCAGCTCCTACAGGGTCGATTCACCCCTCCACTTT
j_gene: TRBJ1-6
d_gene: -
abundance: few
v_gene: TRBV7-9

CDR3aa: CSVEGRANVLTF
CDR3nt: TGCAGCGTTGAGGGTAGGGCCAACGTCCTGACTTTC
j_gene: TRBJ2-6
d_gene: -
abundance: many
v_gene: TRBV29-1

CDR3aa: CASSGPGQTYEQYF
CDR3nt: TGTGCCAGCAGTGGGCCGGGACAGACCTACGAGCAGTACTTC
j_gene: TRBJ2-7
d_gene: TRBD1
abundance: -
v_gene: TRBV7-9

CDR3aa: CAGSLALGTGRHQPQHF
CDR3nt: TGTGCCGGCAGCTTAGCCCTTGGGACAGGTCGCCATCAGCCCCAGCATTTT
j_gene: TRBJ1-5
d_gene: TRBD1
abundance: once
v_gene: TRBV7-9

CDR3aa: CASSFQGMNSPLHF
CDR3nt: TGTGCCAGCAGTTTCCAGGGTATGAATTCACCCCTCCACTTT
j_gene: TRBJ1-6
d_gene: -
abundance: few
v_gene: TRBV7-3

CDR3aa: CASSERAGEAFF
CDR3nt: TGTGCCAGCAGTGAACGGGCTGGAGAAGCTTTCTTT
j_gene: TRBJ1-1
d_gene: -
abundance: -
v_gene: TRBV2

CDR3aa: CASSPPNRATTGELFF
CDR3nt: TGTGCCAGCTCACCACCCAACAGGGCGACCACCGGGGAGCTGTTTTTT
j_gene: TRBJ2-2
d_gene: -
abundance: few
v_gene: TRBV18

CDR3aa: CASRDRGLNTEAFF
CDR3nt: TGTGCCAGCCGGGACAGAGGATTGAACACTGAAGCTTTCTTT
j_gene: TRBJ1-1
d_gene: TRBD1
abundance: few
v_gene: TRBV28

CDR3aa: CSARVGRFNSPLHF
CDR3nt: TGCAGTGCTAGAGTCGGCAGGTTCAATTCACCCCTCCACTTT
j_gene: TRBJ1-6
d_gene: -
abundance: -
v_gene: TRBV20-1

CDR3aa: CASSSRRGYGYTF
CDR3nt: TGTGCCAGCAGTTCACGGAGAGGCTATGGCTACACCTTC
j_gene: TRBJ1-2
d_gene: -
abundance: many
v_gene: TRBV28